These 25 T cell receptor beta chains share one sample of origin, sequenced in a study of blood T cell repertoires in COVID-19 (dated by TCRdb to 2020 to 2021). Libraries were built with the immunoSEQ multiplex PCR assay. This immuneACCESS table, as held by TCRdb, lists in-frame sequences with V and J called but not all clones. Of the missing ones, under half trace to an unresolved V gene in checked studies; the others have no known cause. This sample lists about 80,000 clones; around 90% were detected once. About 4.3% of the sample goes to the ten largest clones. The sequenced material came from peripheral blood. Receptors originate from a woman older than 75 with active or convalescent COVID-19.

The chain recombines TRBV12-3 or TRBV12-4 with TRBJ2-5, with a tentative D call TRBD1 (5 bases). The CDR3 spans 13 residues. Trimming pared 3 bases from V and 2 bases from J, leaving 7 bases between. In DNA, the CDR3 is TGTGCCAGCAGTTTTCAGGGACAAGAGACCCAGTACTTC. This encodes CASSFQGQETQYF.

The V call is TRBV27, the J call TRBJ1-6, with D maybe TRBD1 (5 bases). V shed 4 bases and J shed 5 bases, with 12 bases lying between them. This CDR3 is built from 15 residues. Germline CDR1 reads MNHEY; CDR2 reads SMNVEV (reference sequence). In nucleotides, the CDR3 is TGTGCCAGCAGTTCAGGGATCACTAATAATTCACCCCTCCACTTT. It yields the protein CASSSGITNNSPLHF.

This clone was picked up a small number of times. This chain's CDR3 is CASSVEAAQRQTQYF. The CDR3 DNA reads as TGTGCCAGCAGCGTAGAAGCGGCACAGCGACAGACCCAGTACTTC. The chain is built from TRBV9 and TRBJ2-5, with a weak D call TRBD2 (5 bases). CDR3 size: 15 residues. Trimming took off 0 bases at V and 6 bases at J, with 15 bases between the two ends. CDR1 and CDR2 (germline): SGDLS, YYNGEE.

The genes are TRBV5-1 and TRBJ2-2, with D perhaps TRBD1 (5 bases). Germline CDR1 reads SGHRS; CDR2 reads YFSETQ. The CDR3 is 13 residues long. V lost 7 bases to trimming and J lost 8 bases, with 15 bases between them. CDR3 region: CASRQGDMGELFF. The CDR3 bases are TGCGCCAGCCGGCAAGGGGATATGGGGGAGCTGTTTTTT.

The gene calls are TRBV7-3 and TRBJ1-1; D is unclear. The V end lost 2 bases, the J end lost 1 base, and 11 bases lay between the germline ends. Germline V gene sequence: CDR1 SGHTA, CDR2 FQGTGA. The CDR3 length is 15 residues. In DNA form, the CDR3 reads TGTGCCAGCAGCTTACACCGGGTCGGGAACACTGAAGCTTTCTTT. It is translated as CASSLHRVGNTEAFF.

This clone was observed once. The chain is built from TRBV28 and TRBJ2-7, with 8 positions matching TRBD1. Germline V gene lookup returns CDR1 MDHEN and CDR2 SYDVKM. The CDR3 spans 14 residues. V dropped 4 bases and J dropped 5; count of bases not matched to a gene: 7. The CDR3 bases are TGTGCCAGCAGTTCATCTCGACAGGGGAACGAGCAGTACTTC. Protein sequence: CASSSSRQGNEQYF.

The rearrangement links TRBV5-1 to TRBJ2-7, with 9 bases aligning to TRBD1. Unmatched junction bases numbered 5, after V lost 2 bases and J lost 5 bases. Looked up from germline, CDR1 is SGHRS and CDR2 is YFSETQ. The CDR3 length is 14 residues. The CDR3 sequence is CASSFRDRDDEQYF. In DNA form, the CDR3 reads TGCGCCAGCAGCTTCCGGGACAGGGACGACGAGCAGTACTTC.

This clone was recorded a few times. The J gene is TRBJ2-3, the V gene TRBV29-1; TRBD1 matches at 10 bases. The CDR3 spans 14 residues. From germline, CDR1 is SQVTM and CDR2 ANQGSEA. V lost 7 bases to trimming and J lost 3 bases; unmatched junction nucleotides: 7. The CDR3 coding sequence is TGCAGCGGCTCCTGGACAGGGGGAACAGATACGCAGTATTTT. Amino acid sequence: CSGSWTGGTDTQYF.

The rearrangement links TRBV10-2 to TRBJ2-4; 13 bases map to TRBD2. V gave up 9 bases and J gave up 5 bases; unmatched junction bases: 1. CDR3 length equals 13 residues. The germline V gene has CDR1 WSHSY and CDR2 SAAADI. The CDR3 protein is CASGLAGENIQYF. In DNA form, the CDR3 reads TGCGCCAGTGGACTAGCGGGAGAAAACATTCAGTACTTC.

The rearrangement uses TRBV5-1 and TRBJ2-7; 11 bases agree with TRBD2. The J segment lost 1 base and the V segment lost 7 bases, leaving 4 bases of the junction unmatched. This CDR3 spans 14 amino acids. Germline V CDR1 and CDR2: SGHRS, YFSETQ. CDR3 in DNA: TGCGCCAGCCGGGGACTAGCGGAGTCCTACGAGCAGTACTTC. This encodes CASRGLAESYEQYF.

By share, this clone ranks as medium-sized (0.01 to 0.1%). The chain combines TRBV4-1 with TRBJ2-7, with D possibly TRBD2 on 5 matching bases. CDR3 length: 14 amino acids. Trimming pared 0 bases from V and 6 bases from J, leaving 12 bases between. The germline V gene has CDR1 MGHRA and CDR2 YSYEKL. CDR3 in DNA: TGCGCCAGCAGCCAAGACCATGGTGGGAGCGAGCAGTACTTC. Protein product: CASSQDHGGSEQYF.

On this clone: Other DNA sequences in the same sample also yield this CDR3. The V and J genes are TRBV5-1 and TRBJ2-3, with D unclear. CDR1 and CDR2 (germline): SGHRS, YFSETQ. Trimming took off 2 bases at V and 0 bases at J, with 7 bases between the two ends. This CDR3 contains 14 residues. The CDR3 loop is CASSLVTSTDTQYF. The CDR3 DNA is TGCGCCAGCAGCTTAGTAACTAGCACAGATACGCAGTATTTT.

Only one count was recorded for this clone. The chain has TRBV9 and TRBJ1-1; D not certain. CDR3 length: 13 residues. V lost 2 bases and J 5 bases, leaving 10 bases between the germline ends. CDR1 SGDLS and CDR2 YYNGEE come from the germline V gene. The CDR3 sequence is CASSVQAQTEAFF. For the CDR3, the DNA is TGTGCCAGCAGCGTTCAGGCCCAGACTGAAGCTTTCTTT.

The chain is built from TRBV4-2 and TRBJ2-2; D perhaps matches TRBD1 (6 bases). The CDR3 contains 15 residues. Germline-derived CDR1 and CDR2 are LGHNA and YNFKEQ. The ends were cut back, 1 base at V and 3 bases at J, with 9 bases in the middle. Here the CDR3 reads CASSQGDTDTGELFF. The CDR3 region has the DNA TGTGCCAGCAGCCAAGGGGACACCGACACCGGGGAGCTGTTTTTT.

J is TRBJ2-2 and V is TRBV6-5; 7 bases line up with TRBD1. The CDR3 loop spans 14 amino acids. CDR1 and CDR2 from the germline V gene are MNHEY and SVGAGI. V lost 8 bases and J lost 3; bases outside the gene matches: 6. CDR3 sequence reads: CASRQGSYTGELFF. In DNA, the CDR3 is TGTGCCAGCCGACAGGGCTCGTACACCGGGGAGCTGTTTTTT.

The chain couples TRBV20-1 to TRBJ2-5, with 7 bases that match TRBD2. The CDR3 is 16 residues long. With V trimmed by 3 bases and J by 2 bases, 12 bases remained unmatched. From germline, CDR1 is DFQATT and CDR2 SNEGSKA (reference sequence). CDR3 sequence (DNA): TGCAGTGCTAGTCCCTCCACTAGCGCCAAGCAAGAGACCCAGTACTTC. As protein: CSASPSTSAKQETQYF.

The CDR3 sequence is CASSQSGTGILLLYGYTF. In DNA form, the CDR3 reads TGCGCCAGCAGTCAATCGGGGACAGGCATCCTTCTTCTATATGGCTACACCTTC. The V and J genes are TRBV23-1 and TRBJ1-2, with 8 bases identical to TRBD1. TRBV23-1 is classed as an ORF, of uncertain function. This CDR3 is built from 18 residues. The junction had 14 bases not matched to a gene; V was cut back by 0 bases and J by 5 bases.

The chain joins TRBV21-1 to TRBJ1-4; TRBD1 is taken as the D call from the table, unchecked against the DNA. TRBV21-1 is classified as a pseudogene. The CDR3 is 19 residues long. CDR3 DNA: TGTGCCAGCAGCACCATAACCGGGACAGGGGAGGGGGCGAATGAAAAACTGTTTTTT. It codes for CASSTITGTGEGANEKLFF.

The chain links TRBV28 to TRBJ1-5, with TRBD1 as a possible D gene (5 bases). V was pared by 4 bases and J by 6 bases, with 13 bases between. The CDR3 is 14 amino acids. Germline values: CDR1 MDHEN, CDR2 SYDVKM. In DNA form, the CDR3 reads TGTGCCAGCAGTTACCGAAGCGGGGGTCAGCCCCAGCATTTT. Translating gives CASSYRSGGQPQHF.

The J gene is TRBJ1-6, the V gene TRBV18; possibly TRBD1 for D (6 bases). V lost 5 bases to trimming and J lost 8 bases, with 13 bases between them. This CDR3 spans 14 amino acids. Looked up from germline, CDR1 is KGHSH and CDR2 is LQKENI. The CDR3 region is CASSSGGQDSPLHF. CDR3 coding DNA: TGTGCCAGCTCATCGGGGGGGCAGGATTCACCCCTCCACTTT.

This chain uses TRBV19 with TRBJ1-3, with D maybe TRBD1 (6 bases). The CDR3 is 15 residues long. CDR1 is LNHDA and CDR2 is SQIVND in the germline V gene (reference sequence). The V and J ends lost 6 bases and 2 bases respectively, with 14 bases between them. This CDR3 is CASSPRGGAGNTIYF. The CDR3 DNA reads TGTGCCAGTAGCCCAAGGGGGGGAGCTGGAAACACCATATATTTT.

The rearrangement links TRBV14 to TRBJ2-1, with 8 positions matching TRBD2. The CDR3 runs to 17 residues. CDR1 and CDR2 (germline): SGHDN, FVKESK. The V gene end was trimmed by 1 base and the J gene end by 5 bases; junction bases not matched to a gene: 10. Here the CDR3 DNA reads TGTGCCAGCAGCCAAGGGGGGCTAGCGGGTAAAAACAATGAGCAGTTCTTC. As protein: CASSQGGLAGKNNEQFF.

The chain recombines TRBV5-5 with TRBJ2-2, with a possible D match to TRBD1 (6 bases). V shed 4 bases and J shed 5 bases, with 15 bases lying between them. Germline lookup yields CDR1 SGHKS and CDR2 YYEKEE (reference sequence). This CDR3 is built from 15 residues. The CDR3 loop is CASSTTGHSTGELFF. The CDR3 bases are TGTGCCAGCAGCACGACGGGACACTCAACCGGGGAGCTGTTTTTT.

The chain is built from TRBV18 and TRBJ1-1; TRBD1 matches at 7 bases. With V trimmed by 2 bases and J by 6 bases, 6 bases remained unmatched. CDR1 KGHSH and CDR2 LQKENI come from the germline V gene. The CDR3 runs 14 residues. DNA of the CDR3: TGTGCCAGCTCACCAAGACAGGGTCTCCCTGAAGCTTTCTTT. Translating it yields CASSPRQGLPEAFF.

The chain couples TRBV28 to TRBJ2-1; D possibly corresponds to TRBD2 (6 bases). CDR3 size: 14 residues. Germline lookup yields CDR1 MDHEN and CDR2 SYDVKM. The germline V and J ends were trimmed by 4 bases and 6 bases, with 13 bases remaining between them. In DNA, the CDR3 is TGTGCCAGCAGTTCAAACGGGACTCCCAATGAGCAGTTCTTC. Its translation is CASSSNGTPNEQFF.